The sequence of this T cell receptor beta chain was determined in a study of cytomegalovirus exposure and HLA in healthy donors. Whole-study results and caveats: High specificity and sensitivity for cytomegalovirus status were reported for the classifier. Among TCR beta chains, those listed as cytomegalovirus-associated numbered about 160. The finding came from a later analysis; first-cohort TCR clusters tended to co-occur in the 120 or so validation repertoires.

Produced via immunoSEQ multiplex PCR; TCRdb's table is partial and in-frame only. This repertoire shows 110,000 or so clones, approximately 95% found once; its top ten account for 0.67%. As for this clone: Its matching antigen is unknown.

Between the trimmed V and J ends, which lost 0 bases and 7 bases, there was a span of 7 bases. The length of the CDR3 is 13 residues. Germline V gene sequence: CDR1 MNHNS, CDR2 SASEGT. Sequences were obtained from PBMCs. The chain uses TRBV6-1 and TRBJ1-5; D is perhaps TRBD1 (6 bases). The sequence was collected from a young woman in good health and CMV-seronegative. This CDR3 reads CASSEAGGQPQHF. In nucleotides, the CDR3 is TGTGCCAGCAGTGAAGCTGGGGGCCAGCCCCAGCATTTT.